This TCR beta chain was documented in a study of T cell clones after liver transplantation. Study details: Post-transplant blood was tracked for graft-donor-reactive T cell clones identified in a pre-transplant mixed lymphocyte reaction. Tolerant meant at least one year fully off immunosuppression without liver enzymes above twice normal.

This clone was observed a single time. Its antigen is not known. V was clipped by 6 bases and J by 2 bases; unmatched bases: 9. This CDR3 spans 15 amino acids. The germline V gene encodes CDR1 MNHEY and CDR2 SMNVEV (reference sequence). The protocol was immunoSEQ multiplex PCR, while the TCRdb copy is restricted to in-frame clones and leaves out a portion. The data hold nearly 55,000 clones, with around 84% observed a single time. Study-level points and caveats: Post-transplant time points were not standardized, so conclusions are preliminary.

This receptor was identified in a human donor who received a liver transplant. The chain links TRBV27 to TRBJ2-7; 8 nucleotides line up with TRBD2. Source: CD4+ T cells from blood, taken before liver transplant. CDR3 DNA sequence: TGTGCCAGCAGGGGGGCGGGAGCGGGGGCCTACGAGCAGTACTTC. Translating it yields CASRGAGAGAYEQYF.